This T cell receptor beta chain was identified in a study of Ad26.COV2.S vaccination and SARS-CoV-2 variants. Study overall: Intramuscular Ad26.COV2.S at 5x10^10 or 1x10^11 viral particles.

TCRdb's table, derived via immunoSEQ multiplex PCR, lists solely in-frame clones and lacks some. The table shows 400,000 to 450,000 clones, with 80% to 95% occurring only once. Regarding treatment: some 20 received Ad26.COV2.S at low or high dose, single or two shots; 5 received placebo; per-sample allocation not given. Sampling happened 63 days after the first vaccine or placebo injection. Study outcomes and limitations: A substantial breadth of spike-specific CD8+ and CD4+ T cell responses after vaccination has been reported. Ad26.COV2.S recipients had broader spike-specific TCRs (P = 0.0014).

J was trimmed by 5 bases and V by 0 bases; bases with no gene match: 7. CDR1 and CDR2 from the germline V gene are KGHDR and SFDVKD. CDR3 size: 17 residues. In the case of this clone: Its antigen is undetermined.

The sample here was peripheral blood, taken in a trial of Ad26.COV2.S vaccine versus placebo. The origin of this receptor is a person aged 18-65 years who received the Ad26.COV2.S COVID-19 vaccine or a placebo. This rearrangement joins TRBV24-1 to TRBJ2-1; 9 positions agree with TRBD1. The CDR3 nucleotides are TGTGCCACCAGTGATTTGCAGGCAACAGGGGGCCACAATGAGCAGTTCTTC. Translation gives CATSDLQATGGHNEQFF.